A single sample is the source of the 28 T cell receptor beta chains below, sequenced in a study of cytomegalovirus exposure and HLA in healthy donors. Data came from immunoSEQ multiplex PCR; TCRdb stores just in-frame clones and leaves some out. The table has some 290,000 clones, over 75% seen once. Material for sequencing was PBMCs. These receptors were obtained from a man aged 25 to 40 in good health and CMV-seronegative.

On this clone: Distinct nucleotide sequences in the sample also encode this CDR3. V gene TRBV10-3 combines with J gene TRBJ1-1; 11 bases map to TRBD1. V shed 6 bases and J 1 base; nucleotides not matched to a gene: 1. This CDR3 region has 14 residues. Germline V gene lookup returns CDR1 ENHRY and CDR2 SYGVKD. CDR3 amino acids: CAISGTGGNTEAFF. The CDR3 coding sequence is TGTGCCATCAGCGGGACAGGGGGGAACACTGAAGCTTTCTTT.

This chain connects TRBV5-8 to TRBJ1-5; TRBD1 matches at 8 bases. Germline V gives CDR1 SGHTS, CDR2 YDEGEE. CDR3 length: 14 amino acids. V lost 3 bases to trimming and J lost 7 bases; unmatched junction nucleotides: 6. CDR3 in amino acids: CASSSGQGWQPQHF. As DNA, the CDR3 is TGTGCCAGCAGCTCTGGACAGGGTTGGCAGCCCCAGCATTTT.

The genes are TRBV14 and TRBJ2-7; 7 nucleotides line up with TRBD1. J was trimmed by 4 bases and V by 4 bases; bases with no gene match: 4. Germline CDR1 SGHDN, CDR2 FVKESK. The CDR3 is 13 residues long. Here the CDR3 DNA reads TGTGCCAGCAGCCGCCTGGACAGGTACGAGCAGTACTTC. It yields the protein CASSRLDRYEQYF.

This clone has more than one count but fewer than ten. Written as DNA, the CDR3 is TGTGCCAGCAGTGGCGGGACAGGGGGCAAAGCGTATGGCTACACCTTC. Translating gives CASSGGTGGKAYGYTF. The chain uses TRBV25-1 and TRBJ1-2; 12 nucleotides agree with TRBD1. V shed 4 bases, J shed 5 bases, and the junction held 8 bases outside the gene matches. CDR3 length equals 16 residues. Germline lookup yields CDR1 MGHDK and CDR2 SYGVNS.

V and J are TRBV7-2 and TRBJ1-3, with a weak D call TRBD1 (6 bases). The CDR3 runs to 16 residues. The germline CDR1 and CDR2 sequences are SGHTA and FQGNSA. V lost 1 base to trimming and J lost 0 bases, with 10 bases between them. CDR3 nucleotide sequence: TGTGCCAGCAGCTTAGTGGGGGGGGCCTCTGGAAACACCATATATTTT. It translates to CASSLVGGASGNTIYF. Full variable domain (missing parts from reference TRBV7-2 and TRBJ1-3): GAGVSQSPSNKVTEKGKDVELRCDPISGHTALYWYRQSLGQGLEFLIYFQGNSAPDKSGLPSDRFSAERTGGSVSTLTIQRTQQEDSAVYLCASSLVGGASGNTIYFGEGSWLTVV.

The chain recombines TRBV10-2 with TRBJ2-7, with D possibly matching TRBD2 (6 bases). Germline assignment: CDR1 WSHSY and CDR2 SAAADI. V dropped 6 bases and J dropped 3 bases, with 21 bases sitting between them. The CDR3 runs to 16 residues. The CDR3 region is CASSDSGTPNGYEQYF. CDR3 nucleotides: TGCGCCAGCAGCGATTCCGGGACTCCGAACGGCTACGAGCAGTACTTC.

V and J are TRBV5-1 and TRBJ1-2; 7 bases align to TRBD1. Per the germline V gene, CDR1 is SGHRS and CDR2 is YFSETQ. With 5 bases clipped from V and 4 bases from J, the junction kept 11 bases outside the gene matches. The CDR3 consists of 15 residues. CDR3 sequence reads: CASSVTGEAGYGYTF. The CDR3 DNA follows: TGCGCCAGCAGTGTAACAGGGGAGGCGGGCTATGGCTACACCTTC.

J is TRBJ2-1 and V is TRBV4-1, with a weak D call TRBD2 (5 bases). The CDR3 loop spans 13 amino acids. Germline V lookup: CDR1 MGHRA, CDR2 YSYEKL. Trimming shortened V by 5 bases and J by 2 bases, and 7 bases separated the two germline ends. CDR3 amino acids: CASSWGAYNEQFF. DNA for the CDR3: TGCGCCAGCAGCTGGGGAGCCTACAATGAGCAGTTCTTC.

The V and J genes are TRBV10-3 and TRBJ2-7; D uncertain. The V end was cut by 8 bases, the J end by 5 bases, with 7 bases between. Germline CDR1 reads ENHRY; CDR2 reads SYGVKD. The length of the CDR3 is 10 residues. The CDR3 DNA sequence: TGTGCCATCGGTTCGGACGAGCAGTACTTC. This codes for CAIGSDEQYF.

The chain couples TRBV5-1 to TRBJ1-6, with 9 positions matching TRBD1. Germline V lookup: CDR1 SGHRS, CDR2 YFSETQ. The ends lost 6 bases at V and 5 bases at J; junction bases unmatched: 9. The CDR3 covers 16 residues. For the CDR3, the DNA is TGCGCCAGCAAGGCAGGACAGGGGAGAAATAATTCACCCCTCCACTTT. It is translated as CASKAGQGRNNSPLHF.

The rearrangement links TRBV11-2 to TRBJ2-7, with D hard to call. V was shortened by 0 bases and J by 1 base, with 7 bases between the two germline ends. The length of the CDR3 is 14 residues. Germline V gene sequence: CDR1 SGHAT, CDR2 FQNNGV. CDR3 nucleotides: TGTGCCAGCAGCTTAGAGGCTCAGTCCTACGAGCAGTACTTC. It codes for CASSLEAQSYEQYF. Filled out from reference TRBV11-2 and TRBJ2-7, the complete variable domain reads EAGVAQSPRYKIIEKRQSVAFWCNPISGHATLYWYQQILGQGPKLLIQFQNNGVVDDSQLPKDRFSAERLKGVDSTLKIQPAKLEDSAVYLCASSLEAQSYEQYFGPGTRLTVT.

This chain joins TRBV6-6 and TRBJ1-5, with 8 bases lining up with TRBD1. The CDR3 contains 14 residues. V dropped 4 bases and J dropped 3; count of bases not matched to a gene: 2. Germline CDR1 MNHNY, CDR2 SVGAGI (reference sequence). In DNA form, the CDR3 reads TGTGCCAGCAGTTGGGACAGGATCAATCAGCCCCAGCATTTT. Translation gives CASSWDRINQPQHF.

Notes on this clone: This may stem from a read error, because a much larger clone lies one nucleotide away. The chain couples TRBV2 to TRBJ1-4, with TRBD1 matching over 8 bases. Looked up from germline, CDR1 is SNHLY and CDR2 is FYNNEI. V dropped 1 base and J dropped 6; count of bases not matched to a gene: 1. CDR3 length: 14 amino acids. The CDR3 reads CASSEGTGYEKLFF. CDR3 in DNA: TGTGCCAGCAGTGAAGGGACAGGGTATGAAAAACTGTTTTTT.

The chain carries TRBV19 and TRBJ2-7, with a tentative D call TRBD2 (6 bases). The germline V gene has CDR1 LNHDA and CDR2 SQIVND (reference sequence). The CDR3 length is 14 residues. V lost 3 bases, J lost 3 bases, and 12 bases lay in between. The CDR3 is CASSIGGIGYEQYF. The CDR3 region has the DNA TGTGCCAGTAGTATTGGGGGGATCGGCTACGAGCAGTACTTC.

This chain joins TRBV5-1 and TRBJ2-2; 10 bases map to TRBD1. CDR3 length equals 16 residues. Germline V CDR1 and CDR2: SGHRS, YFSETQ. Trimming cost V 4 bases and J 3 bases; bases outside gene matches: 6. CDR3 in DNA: TGCGCCAGCAGCACGGGGGACAGGGGTGACACCGGGGAGCTGTTTTTT. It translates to CASSTGDRGDTGELFF. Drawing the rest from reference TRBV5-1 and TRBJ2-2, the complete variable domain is KAGVTQTPRYLIKTRGQQVTLSCSPISGHRSVSWYQQTPGQGLQFLFEYFSETQRNKGNFPGRFSGRQFSNSRSEMNVSTLELGDSALYLCASSTGDRGDTGELFFGEGSRLTVL.

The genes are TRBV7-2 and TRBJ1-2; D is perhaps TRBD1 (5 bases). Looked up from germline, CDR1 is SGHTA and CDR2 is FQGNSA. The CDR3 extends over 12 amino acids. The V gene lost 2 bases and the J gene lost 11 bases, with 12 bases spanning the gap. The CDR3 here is CASSLQGRTYTF. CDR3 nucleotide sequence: TGTGCCAGCAGCTTACAGGGCAGGACGTACACCTTC.

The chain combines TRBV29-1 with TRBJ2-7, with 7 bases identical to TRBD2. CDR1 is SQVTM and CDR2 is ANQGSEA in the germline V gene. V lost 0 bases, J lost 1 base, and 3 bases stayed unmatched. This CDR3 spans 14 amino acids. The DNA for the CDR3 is TGCAGCGTTGAAGATTCGCGGGGGTCCTACGAGCAGTACTTC. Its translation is CSVEDSRGSYEQYF.

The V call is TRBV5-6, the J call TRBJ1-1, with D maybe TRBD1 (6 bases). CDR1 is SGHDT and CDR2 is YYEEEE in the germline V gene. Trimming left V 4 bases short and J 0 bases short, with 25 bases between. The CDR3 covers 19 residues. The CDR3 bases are TGTGCCAGCAGCCCCGAGGGGGGGCCGCTCTCAGAAATGAACACTGAAGCTTTCTTT. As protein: CASSPEGGPLSEMNTEAFF.

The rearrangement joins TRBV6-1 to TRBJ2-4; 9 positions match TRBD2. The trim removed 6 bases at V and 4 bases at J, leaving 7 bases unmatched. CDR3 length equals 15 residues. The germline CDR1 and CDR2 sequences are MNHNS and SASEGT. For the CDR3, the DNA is TGTGCCAGCAGCGTACGACTAGCGGAAAAAAACATTCAGTACTTC. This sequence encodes CASSVRLAEKNIQYF.

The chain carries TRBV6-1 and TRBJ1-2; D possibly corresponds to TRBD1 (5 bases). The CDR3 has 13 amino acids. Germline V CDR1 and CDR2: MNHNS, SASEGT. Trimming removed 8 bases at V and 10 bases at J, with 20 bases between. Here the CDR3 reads CASREGGAIFYTF. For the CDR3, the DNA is TGTGCCAGCCGCGAGGGCGGGGCTATTTTCTACACCTTC.

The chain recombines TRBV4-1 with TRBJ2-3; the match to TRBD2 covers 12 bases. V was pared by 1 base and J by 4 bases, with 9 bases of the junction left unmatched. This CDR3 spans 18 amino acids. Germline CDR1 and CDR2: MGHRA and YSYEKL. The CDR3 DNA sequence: TGCGCCAGCAGCCAAGTTCCTAGCGGGGGGGTCGGGGCAGATACGCAGTATTTT. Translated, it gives CASSQVPSGGVGADTQYF.

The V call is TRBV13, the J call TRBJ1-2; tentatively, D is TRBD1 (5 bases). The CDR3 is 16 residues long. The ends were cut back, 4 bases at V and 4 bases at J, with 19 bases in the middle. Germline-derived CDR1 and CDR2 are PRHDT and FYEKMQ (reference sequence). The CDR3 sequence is CASSSFKGVGGYGYTF. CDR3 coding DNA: TGTGCCAGCAGCTCTTTTAAAGGGGTTGGCGGCTATGGCTACACCTTC.

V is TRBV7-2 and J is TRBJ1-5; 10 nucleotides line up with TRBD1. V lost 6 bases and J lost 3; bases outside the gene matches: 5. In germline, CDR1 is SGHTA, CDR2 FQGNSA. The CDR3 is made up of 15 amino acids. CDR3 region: CASRRDRGLNQPQHF. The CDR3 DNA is TGTGCCAGCAGAAGGGACAGGGGCCTCAATCAGCCCCAGCATTTT.

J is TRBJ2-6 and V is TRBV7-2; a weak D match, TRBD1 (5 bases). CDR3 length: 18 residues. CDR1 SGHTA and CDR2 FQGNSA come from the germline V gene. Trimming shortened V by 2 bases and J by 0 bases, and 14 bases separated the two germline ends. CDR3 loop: CASSLQVTVRSGANVLTF. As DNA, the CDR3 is TGTGCCAGCAGCTTACAAGTGACAGTTCGCTCTGGGGCCAACGTCCTGACTTTC.

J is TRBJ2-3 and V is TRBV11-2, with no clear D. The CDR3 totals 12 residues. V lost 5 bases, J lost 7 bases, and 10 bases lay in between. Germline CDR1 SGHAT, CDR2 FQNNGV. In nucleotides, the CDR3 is TGTGCCAGCAGCCCGACTTCTTATACGCAGTATTTT. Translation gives CASSPTSYTQYF.

The CDR3 bases are TGTGCCAGCAGTTACTTCGGACAGGTTGAAGCTTTCTTT. Translated, it gives CASSYFGQVEAFF. The chain combines TRBV6-5 with TRBJ1-1; 7 bases fit TRBD1. The length of the CDR3 is 13 residues. Germline V gene data show CDR1 as MNHEY and CDR2 as SVGAGI. V lost 1 base and J lost 7; bases outside the gene matches: 3.

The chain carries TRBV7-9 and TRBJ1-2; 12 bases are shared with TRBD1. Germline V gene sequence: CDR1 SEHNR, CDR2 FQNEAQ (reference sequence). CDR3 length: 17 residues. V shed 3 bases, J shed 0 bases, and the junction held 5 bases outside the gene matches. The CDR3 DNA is TGTGCCAGCAGCTTCGGGACAGGGGGCATTTCTAACTATGGCTACACCTTC. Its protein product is CASSFGTGGISNYGYTF.

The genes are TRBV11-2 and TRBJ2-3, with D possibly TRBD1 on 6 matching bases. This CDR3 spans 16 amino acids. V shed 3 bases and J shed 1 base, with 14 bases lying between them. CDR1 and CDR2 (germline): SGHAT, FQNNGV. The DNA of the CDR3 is TGTGCCAGCAGCTTCGGACAGACCACCGGCACAGATACGCAGTATTTT. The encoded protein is CASSFGQTTGTDTQYF. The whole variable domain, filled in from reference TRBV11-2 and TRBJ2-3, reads EAGVAQSPRYKIIEKRQSVAFWCNPISGHATLYWYQQILGQGPKLLIQFQNNGVVDDSQLPKDRFSAERLKGVDSTLKIQPAKLEDSAVYLCASSFGQTTGTDTQYFGPGTRLTVL.